This TCR beta chain comes out of a study of shared clonotypes between healthy human individuals. Broader study findings: Of the naive CD4 clonotypes, 4% to 5% were shared across a few donors.

In the case of this clone: The target antigen is unknown.

Data came from immunoSEQ multiplex PCR; TCRdb stores just in-frame clones and leaves some out. This table holds 2 million to 2.5 million clones, 85% to 95% found once. Unmatched junction bases numbered 5, after V lost 5 bases and J lost 7 bases. The CDR3 runs to 11 residues. Germline assignment: CDR1 SQVTM and CDR2 ANQGSEA. This TCR derives from a man aged 18 to 30 in good health. V gene TRBV29-1 combines with J gene TRBJ2-7; TRBD2 matches 7 bases. The sequenced sample consisted of naive CD4+ T cells sorted from blood. Indicated subset: CD45RA+ positively selected. The chain's CDR3 is CSVMDGGEQYF. The CDR3 DNA reads TGCAGCGTTATGGACGGGGGGGAGCAGTACTTC.